The 32 T cell receptor delta chains below were found in one sample sequenced in a study of gammadelta T cells in human blood. TCRdb called clones from the RT-PCR reads again using CATT. The sample lists 850 to 1,000 delta-chain clones, over 20% occurring once. The sample was Vgamma9Vdelta2 gamma-delta T cells from fetal blood. Receptor source: a human fetus.

The V gene lacks a call, and TRDJ3 is the J gene. There are 10 residues in the CDR3. CDR3: CAWDTRQMFF. The CDR3, as DNA: TGCGCCTGGGACACCCGACAGATGTTTTTC.

A remark on this clone: Its ends do not fully match the called genes, so a read error is possible. V gene TRAV38-2/DV8 combines with J gene TRDJ3; 11 nucleotides match TRDD3. Matching the DNA to germline supplied the J gene, which TCRdb does not give. Germline CDR1 TSESDYY, CDR2 QEAYKQQN. The length of the CDR3 is 19 residues. The CDR3 sequence: CAYRSYWGISSWNTRPMFF. The CDR3 DNA is TGTGCTTATAGGAGCTACTGGGGGATAAGCTCCTGGAACACCCGACCGATGTTTTTC.

By its share, this clone is large. The rearrangement joins TRDV2 to TRDJ3; the match to TRDD3 covers 9 bases. The CDR3 contains 18 residues. Trimming removed 5 bases from V and 0 bases from J; junction bases left unmatched: 7. Per germline, CDR1 GEAIGNYY and CDR2 EKD. CDR3: CACAHTGGGSWDTRQMFF. As DNA, the CDR3 is TGTGCCTGTGCCCATACTGGGGGAGGCTCCTGGGACACCCGACAGATGTTTTTC.

Concerning this clone itself: A much larger clone lies a single base off, so this may be a read error. The genes are TRDV2 and TRDJ3, with 11 bases matching TRDD3. Losses at the gene ends were 6 bases for V and 3 bases for J; bases not matched to a gene: 6. The CDR3 spans 17 residues. Germline V gene data show CDR1 as GEAIGNYY and CDR2 as EKD. This CDR3 reads CACNNTGGYWDTRQMFF. Written as DNA, the CDR3 is TGTGCCTGTAACAATACTGGGGGATACTGGGACACCCGACAGATGTTTTTC.

Comment on this clone: A single base separates this from a much larger clone, so it may be a read error. The chain couples TRDV2 to TRDJ3, with TRDD3 matching 9 bases. CDR1 is GEAIGNYY, CDR2 EKD, per germline. The junction had 14 bases not matched to a gene; V was cut back by 3 bases and J by 0 bases. CDR3 length: 21 amino acids. The CDR3 reads CACDAWGYALNSSWDTRQMFF. The CDR3 region has the DNA TGTGCCTGTGACGCCTGGGGATACGCTCTTAATAGCTCCTGGGACACCCGACAGATGTTTTTC.

Comment on this clone: This sequence is one base from a far larger clone and is likely a read error. The J gene is TRDJ3, the V gene TRDV2, with 8 bases fitting TRDD3. The J gene, left out of TCRdb, was set here by checking the DNA against germline. Germline lookup yields CDR1 GEAIGNYY and CDR2 EKD. The V and J ends lost 0 bases and 0 bases, in that order; junction bases with no gene match: 6. CDR3 size: 19 residues. This chain's CDR3 is CACDTVLGGLSWDTRQMFF. CDR3 DNA: TGTGCCTGTGACACCGTACTGGGGGGCCTCTCCTGGGACACCCGACAGATGTTTTTC.

The chain employs TRDV2 and TRDJ2; 13 bases are a match to TRDD3. Because TCRdb records no J gene, it was assigned here through a match of the DNA to germline. Germline CDR1 reads GEAIGNYY; CDR2 reads EKD. V gave up 1 base and J gave up 6 bases; unmatched junction bases: 1. The CDR3 extends over 15 amino acids. In DNA form, the CDR3 reads TGTGCCTGTGACACACTGGGGGATACGTCAGCACAACTCTTCTTT. Amino acids: CACDTLGDTSAQLFF.

This clone is termed large. The chain couples TRDV2 to TRDJ2, with 10 bases aligning to TRDD3. With 0 bases clipped from V and 0 bases from J, the junction kept 3 bases outside the gene matches. CDR1 GEAIGNYY and CDR2 EKD come from the germline V gene. This CDR3 spans 17 amino acids. Here the CDR3 reads CACDTGGYGSLTAQLFF. The CDR3, as DNA: TGTGCCTGTGACACCGGGGGATACGGTTCTTTGACAGCACAACTCTTCTTT.

By its share, this clone is medium-sized. The chain is built from TRDV2 and TRDJ3; no definite D call. V lost 0 bases to trimming and J lost 2 bases, with 7 bases between them. CDR3 length: 16 residues. CDR1 is GEAIGNYY and CDR2 is EKD in the germline V gene. CDR3 loop: CACDTWDTWDTRQMFF. CDR3 DNA: TGTGCCTGTGACACCTGGGACACCTGGGACACCCGACAGATGTTTTTC.

By share, this clone ranks as medium-sized. The chain carries TRDV2 and TRDJ3, with 9 bases aligning to TRDD3. As TCRdb names no J gene, one was assigned here on the basis of a DNA match to germline. V shed 3 bases and J 4 bases; nucleotides not matched to a gene: 9. CDR3 length: 18 amino acids. Germline-derived CDR1 and CDR2 are GEAIGNYY and EKD. CDR3 in amino acids: CACDWGIESRWDTRQMFF. CDR3 bases: TGTGCCTGTGACTGGGGGATAGAATCCCGATGGGACACCCGACAGATGTTTTTC.

Comments on this clone: A read error may account for a junction end that differs from germline. The gene calls are TRDV2 and TRDJ2; TRDD3 agrees at 10 bases. The germline V gene encodes CDR1 GEAIGNYY and CDR2 EKD. The CDR3 is 16 residues long. CDR3 nucleotide sequence: TGTGCCTGTGACACCGTGGGGGATACTTTGACAGCACACCTCTTCTTT. This sequence encodes CACDTVGDTLTAHLFF.

By its share, this clone is medium-sized. The J gene is TRDJ3, the V gene TRDV2; 8 bases align to TRDD3. V lost 7 bases, J lost 0 bases, and 10 bases stayed unmatched. Germline V CDR1 and CDR2: GEAIGNYY, EKD. The CDR3 has 18 amino acids. Here the CDR3 reads CACDVLGGSSWDTRQMFF. Here the CDR3 DNA reads TGTGCCTGCGACGTACTGGGGGGAAGCTCCTGGGACACCCGACAGATGTTTTTC.

The gene calls are TRDV2 and TRDJ3; 13 bases map to TRDD3. This CDR3 is built from 21 residues. Per the germline V gene, CDR1 is GEAIGNYY and CDR2 is EKD. Germline trimming cut 0 bases from V and 0 bases from J; bases unmatched to any gene: 7. The CDR3 DNA follows: TGTGCCTGTGACACCATTACTGGGGGATACGCGAGCTCCTGGGACACCCGACAGATGTTTTTC. Translation: CACDTITGGYASSWDTRQMFF.

This clone is large (0.1 to 1%) in the sample. The chain employs TRDV2 and TRDJ1; 13 nucleotides agree with TRDD3. V shed 2 bases and J 0 bases; nucleotides not matched to a gene: 2. CDR1 and CDR2 (germline): GEAIGNYY, EKD. The CDR3 extends over 16 amino acids. The CDR3 nucleotides are TGTGCCTGTGACATACTGGGGGATACGTACACCGATAAACTCATCTTT. This codes for CACDILGDTYTDKLIF.

The genes are TRDV2 and TRDJ2; D may be TRDD3 (5 bases). The V end lost 0 bases, the J end lost 0 bases, and 16 bases lay between the germline ends. This CDR3 is 18 amino acids long. In germline, CDR1 is GEAIGNYY, CDR2 EKD. The CDR3 DNA reads TGTGCCTGTGACACCGCGGAGGGTGGGGAGGCTTTGACAGCACAACTCTTCTTT. Its protein is CACDTAEGGEALTAQLFF.

This clone showed up just once. The chain links TRDV2 to TRDJ3, with 8 bases that match TRDD3. The J gene, left out of TCRdb, was set here by checking the DNA against germline. Germline CDR1 and CDR2: GEAIGNYY and EKD. The CDR3 loop spans 19 amino acids. V trimming: 0 bases; J trimming: 0 bases; junction bases outside the gene matches: 6. The CDR3 coding sequence is TGTGCCTGTGACACCTGGGGATACAGGGACTCCTGGGACACCCGACAGATGTTTTTC. This encodes CACDTWGYRDSWDTRQMFF.

This clone showed up just a few times. The rearrangement links TRDV2 to TRDJ3; 9 bases match TRDD3. Assignment of the J gene here rests on matching the DNA to germline, because TCRdb gives none. Trimming removed 3 bases from V and 2 bases from J; junction bases left unmatched: 7. The CDR3 totals 18 residues. Germline CDR1 is GEAIGNYY and CDR2 is EKD. Here the CDR3 reads CACDVLGERTWDTRQMFF. CDR3 nucleotide sequence: TGTGCCTGTGACGTACTGGGGGAAAGAACCTGGGACACCCGACAGATGTTTTTC.

The rearrangement links TRDV2 to TRDJ3; maybe TRDD2 (5 bases). TCRdb does not report a J gene; here it was assigned by matching the DNA to germline references. The CDR3 totals 16 residues. CDR1 is GEAIGNYY, CDR2 EKD, per germline. V lost 1 base and J 4 bases, leaving 10 bases between the germline ends. CDR3 coding DNA: TGTGCCTGTGACACTTTCCTGAAATGGGACACCCGACAGATGTTTTTC. Translating it yields CACDTFLKWDTRQMFF.

This clone appeared a few times. This may be a read error, as it is one base from a much larger clone. The V gene reported is TRDV2; the J gene is uncalled; the table assigns TRDD3, which was not confirmed against the DNA. Germline assignment: CDR1 GEAIGNYY and CDR2 EKD. The CDR3 spans 14 residues. The chain's CDR3 is CACDSWGKTAQLFF. The CDR3 DNA reads TGTGCCTGTGACAGCTGGGGGAAGACAGCACAGCTCTTCTTT.

This clone has a handful of counts. It may be a read error: a sequence one base away is much more abundant. The chain uses TRDV2 and TRDJ1, with 13 bases lining up with TRDD3. The J gene is absent in TCRdb and was assigned here via DNA matching to germline. The V gene's germline CDR1 is GEAIGNYY and CDR2 EKD. CDR3 length equals 16 residues. The CDR3 protein is CAYDVLGDTYTDKLIF. CDR3 coding DNA: TGTGCCTATGACGTACTGGGGGATACGTACACCGATAAACTCATCTTT.

This clone is large within its sample. The V gene is TRDV2, the J gene TRDJ2; 11 bases match TRDD3. The CDR3 totals 15 residues. In germline, CDR1 is GEAIGNYY, CDR2 EKD. V dropped 3 bases and J dropped 6; count of bases not matched to a gene: 5. The CDR3 bases are TGTGCCTGTGACGTACTGGGGGATAGTTCAGCACAACTCTTCTTT. It translates to CACDVLGDSSAQLFF.

By frequency in the sample, this clone is large (0.1 to 1%). In the same sample, other DNA sequences code for this CDR3. The V call is TRDV2, the J call TRDJ1; 8 bases are a match to TRDD3. Germline assignment: CDR1 GEAIGNYY and CDR2 EKD. This CDR3 spans 14 amino acids. The junction had 0 bases not matched to a gene; V was cut back by 1 base and J by 0 bases. The CDR3 spells CACDTGGYTDKLIF. DNA for the CDR3: TGTGCCTGTGACACTGGGGGATACACCGATAAACTCATCTTT.

By sample share, this clone is large (0.1 to 1%). V usage is TRDV2 and J usage is TRDJ2; 12 nucleotides agree with TRDD3. This CDR3 is built from 18 residues. Germline CDR1 reads GEAIGNYY; CDR2 reads EKD. J lost 4 bases, V lost 0 bases, and 8 bases had no gene match. This CDR3 reads CACDTVGLGDTRTAQLFF. DNA for the CDR3: TGTGCCTGTGACACCGTAGGTCTGGGGGATACGCGGACAGCACAACTCTTCTTT.

This clone is large within its sample. The genes are TRDV2 and TRDJ2; 10 positions agree with TRDD3. The CDR3 is made up of 14 amino acids. V trimming: 2 bases; J trimming: 5 bases; junction bases outside the gene matches: 1. The germline gives CDR1 GEAIGNYY, CDR2 EKD. This CDR3 reads CACDILGDTAQLFF. CDR3 in DNA: TGTGCCTGTGACATACTGGGGGATACAGCACAACTCTTCTTT.

As to this clone: The likely explanation is a read error, given a far larger clone one base away. The gene calls are TRDV2 and TRDJ3, with 9 bases aligning to TRDD3. The CDR3 has 17 residues. V dropped 3 bases and J dropped 2; count of bases not matched to a gene: 4. Germline V gene sequence: CDR1 GEAIGNYY, CDR2 EKD. The CDR3 nucleotides are TGTGCCTGTGACTACTGGGGGAGCCCCTGGGACACCCGACAGATGTTTTTC. As protein: CACDYWGSPWDTRQMFF.

This clone counts as medium-sized. The chain uses TRDV2 and TRDJ3; D ambiguous. The CDR3 sequence is 17 residues long. The V gene lost 0 bases and the J gene lost 2 bases, with 10 bases spanning the gap. The germline V gene has CDR1 GEAIGNYY and CDR2 EKD. CDR3 bases: TGTGCCTGTGACACCGTTGGGACCACCTGGGACACCCGACAGATGTTTTTC. It specifies CACDTVGTTWDTRQMFF.

With regard to this clone: This could be a read error, since a much larger clone is one nucleotide away. No J gene call was made, and the V gene is TRDV2. The CDR3 is 15 amino acids. Germline values: CDR1 GEAIGNYY, CDR2 EKD. The CDR3 is CACDEISWDTRQRFF. CDR3 sequence (DNA): TGTGCCTGTGACGAAATCTCCTGGGACACCCGACAGAGGTTTTTC.

This clone is large within its sample. V and J are TRDV2 and TRDJ1; D ambiguous. Germline lookup yields CDR1 GEAIGNYY and CDR2 EKD. V lost 2 bases and J lost 1, with 4 bases in between. The CDR3 consists of 12 residues. The CDR3, as DNA: TGTGCCTGTGACAATCGCACCGATAAACTCATCTTT. Protein: CACDNRTDKLIF.

Sample share makes this clone large. The chain couples TRDV2 to TRDJ2; TRDD3 aligns across 8 bases. The CDR3 totals 19 residues. The ends lost 3 bases at V and 0 bases at J; junction bases unmatched: 14. Germline V CDR1 and CDR2: GEAIGNYY, EKD. In DNA form, the CDR3 reads TGTGCCTGTGACCCCCGTAGGAGGGGGATAGTTCCTTTGACAGCACAACTCTTCTTT. This sequence encodes CACDPRRRGIVPLTAQLFF.

This clone turned up a few times. A much larger clone is a single base away; this may be a read error. The V call is TRDV1, the J call TRDJ3; 9 nucleotides match TRDD3. This CDR3 has 20 amino acids. CDR1 is TSWWSYY and CDR2 is QGS in the germline V gene. The CDR3 DNA reads TGTGCTCTTGGGGACGTACTGGGGGACCCTAGCTCCTGGGACACCCGACGGATGTTTTTC. This encodes CALGDVLGDPSSWDTRRMFF.

The genes are TRDV2 and TRDJ2; 7 bases align to TRDD3. Germline loops: CDR1 GEAIGNYY, CDR2 EKD. This CDR3 region has 18 residues. Trimming at V came to 0 bases and at J to 1 base, leaving 10 bases not matched to a gene. The CDR3 sequence is CACDTAWGDKGLTAQLFF. The CDR3, as DNA: TGTGCCTGTGACACCGCCTGGGGGGACAAGGGTTTGACAGCACAACTCTTCTTT.

Comments on this clone: A much larger clonotype is one base distant, so this may be a read error. The gene calls are TRDV2 and TRDJ2, with D perhaps matching TRDD3 (6 bases). In germline, CDR1 is GEAIGNYY, CDR2 EKD. The CDR3 loop spans 17 amino acids. Trimming shortened V by 0 bases and J by 0 bases, and 13 bases separated the two germline ends. The CDR3 sequence is CACDTGGHGSLTAQLFF. CDR3 in DNA: TGTGCCTGTGACACCGGGGGACACGGTTCTTTGACAGCACAACTCTTCTTT.